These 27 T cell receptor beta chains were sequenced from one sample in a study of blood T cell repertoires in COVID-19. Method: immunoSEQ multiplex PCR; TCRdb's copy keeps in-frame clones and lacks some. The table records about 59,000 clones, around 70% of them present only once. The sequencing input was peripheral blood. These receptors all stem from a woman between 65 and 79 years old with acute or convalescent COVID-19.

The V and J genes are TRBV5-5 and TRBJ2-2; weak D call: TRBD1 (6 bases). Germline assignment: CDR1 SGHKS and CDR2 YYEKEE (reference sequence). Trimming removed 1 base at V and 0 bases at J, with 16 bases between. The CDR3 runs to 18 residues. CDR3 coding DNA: TGTGCCAGCAGCTTGAGTCCCACCTCAGGGGCGAACACCGGGGAGCTGTTTTTT. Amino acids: CASSLSPTSGANTGELFF.

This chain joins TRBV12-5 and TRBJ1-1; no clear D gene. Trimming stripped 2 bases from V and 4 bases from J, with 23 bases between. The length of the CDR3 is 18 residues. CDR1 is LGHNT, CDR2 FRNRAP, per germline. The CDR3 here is CASGLYSHILFRSTEAFF. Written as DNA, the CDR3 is TGTGCTAGTGGTTTGTACAGCCACATTCTGTTTCGAAGCACTGAAGCTTTCTTT. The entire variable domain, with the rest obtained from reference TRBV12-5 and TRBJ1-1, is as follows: DARVTQTPRHKVTEMGQEVTMRCQPILGHNTVFWYRQTMMQGLELLAYFRNRAPLDDSGMPKDRFSAEMPDATLATLKIQPSEPRDSAVYFCASGLYSHILFRSTEAFFGQGTRLTVV.

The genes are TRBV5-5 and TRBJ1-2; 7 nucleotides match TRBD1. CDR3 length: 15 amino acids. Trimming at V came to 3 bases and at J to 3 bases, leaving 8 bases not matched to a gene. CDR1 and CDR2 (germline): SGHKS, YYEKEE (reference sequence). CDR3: CASSSRQGADYGYTF. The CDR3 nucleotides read TGTGCCAGCAGCTCCCGACAGGGTGCTGACTATGGCTACACCTTC. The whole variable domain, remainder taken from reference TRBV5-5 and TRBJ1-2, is DAGVTQSPTHLIKTRGQQVTLRCSPISGHKSVSWYQQVLGQGPQFIFQYYEKEERGRGNFPDRFSARQFPNYSSELNVNALLLGDSALYLCASSSRQGADYGYTFGSGTRLTVV.

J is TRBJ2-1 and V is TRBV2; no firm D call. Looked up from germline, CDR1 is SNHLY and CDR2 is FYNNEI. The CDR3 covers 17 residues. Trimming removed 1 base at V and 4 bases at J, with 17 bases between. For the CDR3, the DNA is TGTGCCAGCAGTGAAGTCGCACTCTTGGCGAGGTACAATGAGCAGTTCTTC. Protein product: CASSEVALLARYNEQFF.

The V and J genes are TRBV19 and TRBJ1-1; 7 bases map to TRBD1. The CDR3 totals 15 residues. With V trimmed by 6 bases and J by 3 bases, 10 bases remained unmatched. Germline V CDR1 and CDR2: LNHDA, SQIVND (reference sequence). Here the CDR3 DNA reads TGTGCCAGTAGCCGGAAGGGGGCCGTCGACACTGAAGCTTTCTTT. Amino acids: CASSRKGAVDTEAFF. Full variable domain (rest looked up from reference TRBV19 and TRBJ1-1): DGGITQSPKYLFRKEGQNVTLSCEQNLNHDAMYWYRQDPGQGLRLIYYSQIVNDFQKGDIAEGYSVSREKKESFPLTVTSAQKNPTAFYLCASSRKGAVDTEAFFGQGTRLTVV.

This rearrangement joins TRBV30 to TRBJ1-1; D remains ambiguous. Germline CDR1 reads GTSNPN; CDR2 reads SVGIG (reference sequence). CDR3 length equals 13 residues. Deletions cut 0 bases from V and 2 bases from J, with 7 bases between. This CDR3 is CAWSVGGNTEAFF. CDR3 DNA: TGTGCCTGGAGTGTAGGAGGAAACACTGAAGCTTTCTTT.

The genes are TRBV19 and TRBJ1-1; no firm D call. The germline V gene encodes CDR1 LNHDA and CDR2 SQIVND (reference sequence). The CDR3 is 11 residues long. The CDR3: CGAGWNTEAFF. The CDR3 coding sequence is TGTGGCGCCGGTTGGAACACTGAAGCTTTCTTT. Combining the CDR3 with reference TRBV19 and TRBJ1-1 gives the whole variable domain DGGITQSPKYLFRKEGQNVTLSCEQNLNHDAMYWYRQDPGQGLRLIYYSQIVNDFQKGDIAEGYSVSREKKESFPLTVTSAQKNPTAFYLCGAGWNTEAFFGQGTRLTVV.

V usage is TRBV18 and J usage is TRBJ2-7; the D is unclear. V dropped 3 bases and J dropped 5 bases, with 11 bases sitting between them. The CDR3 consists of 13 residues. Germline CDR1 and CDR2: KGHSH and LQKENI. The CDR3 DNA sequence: TGTGCCAGCTCACCCTCAATTCGCGACGAGCAGTACGTC. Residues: CASSPSIRDEQYV.

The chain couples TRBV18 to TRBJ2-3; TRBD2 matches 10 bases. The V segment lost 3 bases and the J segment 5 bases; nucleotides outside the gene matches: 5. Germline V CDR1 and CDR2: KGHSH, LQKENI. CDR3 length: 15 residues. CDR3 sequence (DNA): TGTGCCAGCTCACCCGAAGCGGGGGGGGAAGATACGCAGTATTTT. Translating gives CASSPEAGGEDTQYF.

The CDR3 spells CASSHQGNAAKNIQYF. The CDR3 DNA is TGCGCCAGCAGCCATCAGGGAAACGCAGCCAAAAACATTCAGTACTTC. The V call is TRBV5-1, the J call TRBJ2-4, with D perhaps matching TRBD1 (5 bases). This CDR3 contains 16 residues. CDR1 is SGHRS, CDR2 YFSETQ, per germline. Trimming pared 4 bases from V and 0 bases from J, leaving 14 bases between.

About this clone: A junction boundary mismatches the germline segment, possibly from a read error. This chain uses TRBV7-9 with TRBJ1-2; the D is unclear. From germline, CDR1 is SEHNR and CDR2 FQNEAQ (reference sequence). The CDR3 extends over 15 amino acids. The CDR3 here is CASTLSARRSYGYTF. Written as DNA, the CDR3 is TGTGCCAGCACCTTAAGTGCGAGAAGATCCTATGGCTACACCTTC.

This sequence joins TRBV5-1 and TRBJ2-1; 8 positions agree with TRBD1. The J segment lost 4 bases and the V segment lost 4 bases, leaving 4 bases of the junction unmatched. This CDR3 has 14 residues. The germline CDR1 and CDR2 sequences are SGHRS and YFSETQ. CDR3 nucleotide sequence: TGCGCCAGCAGCGTCGGGACAGGATACAATGAGCAGTTCTTC. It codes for CASSVGTGYNEQFF.

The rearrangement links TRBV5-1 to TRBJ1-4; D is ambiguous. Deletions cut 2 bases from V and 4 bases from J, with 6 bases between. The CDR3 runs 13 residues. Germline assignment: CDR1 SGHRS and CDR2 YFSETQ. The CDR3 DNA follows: TGCGCCAGCAGCTTCGACATTAATGAAAAACTGTTTTTT. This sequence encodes CASSFDINEKLFF.

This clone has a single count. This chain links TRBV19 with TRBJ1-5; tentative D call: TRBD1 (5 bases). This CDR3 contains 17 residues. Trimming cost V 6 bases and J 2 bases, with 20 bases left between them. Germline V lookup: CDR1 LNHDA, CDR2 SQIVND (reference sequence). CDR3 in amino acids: CASRTSAGDGGNQPQHF. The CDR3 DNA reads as TGTGCCAGTAGGACCTCCGCGGGGGACGGGGGCAATCAGCCCCAGCATTTT. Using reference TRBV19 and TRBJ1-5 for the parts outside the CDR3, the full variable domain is DGGITQSPKYLFRKEGQNVTLSCEQNLNHDAMYWYRQDPGQGLRLIYYSQIVNDFQKGDIAEGYSVSREKKESFPLTVTSAQKNPTAFYLCASRTSAGDGGNQPQHFGDGTRLSIL.

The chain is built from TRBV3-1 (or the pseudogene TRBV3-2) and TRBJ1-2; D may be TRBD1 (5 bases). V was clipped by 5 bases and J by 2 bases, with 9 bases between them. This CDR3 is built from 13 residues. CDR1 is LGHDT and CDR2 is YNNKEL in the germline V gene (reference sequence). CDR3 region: CASSLTVNYGYTF. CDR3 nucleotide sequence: TGTGCCAGCAGCTTGACAGTGAACTATGGCTACACCTTC.

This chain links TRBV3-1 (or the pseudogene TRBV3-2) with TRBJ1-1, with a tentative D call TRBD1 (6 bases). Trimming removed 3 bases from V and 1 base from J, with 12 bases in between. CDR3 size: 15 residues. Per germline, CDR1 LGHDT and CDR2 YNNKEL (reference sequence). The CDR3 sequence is CASSHAGTPNTEAFF. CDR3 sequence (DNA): TGTGCCAGCAGCCATGCCGGGACACCGAACACTGAAGCTTTCTTT.

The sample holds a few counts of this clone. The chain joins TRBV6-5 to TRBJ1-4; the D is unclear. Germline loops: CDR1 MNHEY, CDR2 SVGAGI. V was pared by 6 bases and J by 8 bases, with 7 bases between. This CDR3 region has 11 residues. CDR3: CASSLGEKLFF. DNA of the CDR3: TGTGCCAGCAGCCTAGGAGAAAAACTGTTTTTT.

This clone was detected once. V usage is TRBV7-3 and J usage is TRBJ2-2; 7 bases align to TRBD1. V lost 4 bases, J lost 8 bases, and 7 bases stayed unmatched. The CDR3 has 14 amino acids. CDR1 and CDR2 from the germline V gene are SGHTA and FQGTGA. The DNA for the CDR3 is TGTGCCAGCAGCTCGGGACAGCCACGGGGGGAGCTGTTTTTT. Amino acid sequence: CASSSGQPRGELFF. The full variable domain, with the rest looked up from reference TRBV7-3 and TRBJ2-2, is GAGVSQTPSNKVTEKGKYVELRCDPISGHTALYWYRQSLGQGPEFLIYFQGTGAADDSGLPNDRFFAVRPEGSVSTLKIQRTERGDSAVYLCASSSGQPRGELFFGEGSRLTVL.

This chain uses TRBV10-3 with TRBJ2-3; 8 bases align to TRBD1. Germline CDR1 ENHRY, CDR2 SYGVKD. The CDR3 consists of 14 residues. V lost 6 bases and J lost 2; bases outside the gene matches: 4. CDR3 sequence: CAIRPGQDTDTQYF. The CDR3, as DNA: TGTGCCATCAGACCGGGACAGGACACAGATACGCAGTATTTT.

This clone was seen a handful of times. CDR3 DNA sequence: TGTGCCAGCAGCCCACAATCCGGGGGGTCTCTTTCAGCTTTCTTT. Amino acids: CASSPQSGGSLSAFF. The J gene is TRBJ1-1, the V gene TRBV14; D is possibly TRBD1 (5 bases). Per the germline V gene, CDR1 is SGHDN and CDR2 is FVKESK. Trimming left V 4 bases short and J 10 bases short, with 22 bases between. There are 15 residues in the CDR3.

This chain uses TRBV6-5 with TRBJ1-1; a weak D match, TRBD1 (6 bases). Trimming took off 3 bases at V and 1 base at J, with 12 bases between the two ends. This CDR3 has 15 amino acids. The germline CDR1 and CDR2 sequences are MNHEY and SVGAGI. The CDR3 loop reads CASSYTGTKNTEAFF. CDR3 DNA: TGTGCCAGCAGTTATACCGGGACAAAGAACACTGAAGCTTTCTTT.

The CDR3 coding sequence is TGTGCCAGCAGCCCCCCACAGGACTATGGCTACACCTTC. Its protein is CASSPPQDYGYTF. The chain links TRBV11-2 to TRBJ1-2; tentatively, D is TRBD1 (5 bases). The CDR3 consists of 13 residues. CDR1 and CDR2 (germline): SGHAT, FQNNGV. V was pared by 5 bases and J by 3 bases, with 10 bases between.

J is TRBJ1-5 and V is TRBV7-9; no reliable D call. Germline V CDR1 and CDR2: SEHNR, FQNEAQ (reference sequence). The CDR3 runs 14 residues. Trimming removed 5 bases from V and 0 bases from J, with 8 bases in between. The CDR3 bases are TGTGCCAGCAGCCTCTATGATAGCAATCAGCCCCAGCATTTT. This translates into CASSLYDSNQPQHF.

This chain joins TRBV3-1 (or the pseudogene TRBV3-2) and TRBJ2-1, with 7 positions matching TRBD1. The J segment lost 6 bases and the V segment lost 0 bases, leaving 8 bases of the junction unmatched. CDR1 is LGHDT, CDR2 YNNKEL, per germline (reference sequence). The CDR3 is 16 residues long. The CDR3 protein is CASSQEGRAGGNEQFF. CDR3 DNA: TGTGCCAGCAGCCAAGAGGGACGGGCAGGGGGCAATGAGCAGTTCTTC.

The CDR3: CASSLQGWYNEQFF. CDR3 bases: TGTGCCAGTAGTTTACAGGGATGGTACAATGAGCAGTTCTTC. The V and J genes are TRBV19 and TRBJ2-1; the D gene is possibly TRBD1 (6 bases). The V end was cut by 5 bases, the J end by 4 bases, with 12 bases between. CDR1 is LNHDA, CDR2 SQIVND, per germline (reference sequence). This CDR3 region has 14 residues.

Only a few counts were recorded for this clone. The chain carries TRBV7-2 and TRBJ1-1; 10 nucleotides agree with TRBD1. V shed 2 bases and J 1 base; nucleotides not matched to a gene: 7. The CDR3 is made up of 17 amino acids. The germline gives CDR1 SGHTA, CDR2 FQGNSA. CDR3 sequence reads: CASSLQGTGARNTEAFF. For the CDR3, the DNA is TGTGCCAGCAGCTTACAGGGGACAGGGGCGAGGAACACTGAAGCTTTCTTT.

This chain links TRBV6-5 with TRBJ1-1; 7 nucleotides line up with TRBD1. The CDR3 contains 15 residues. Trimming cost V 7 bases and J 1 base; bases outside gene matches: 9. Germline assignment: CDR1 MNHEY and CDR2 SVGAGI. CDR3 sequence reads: CASTKRGGANTEAFF. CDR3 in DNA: TGTGCCAGCACCAAACGAGGGGGCGCGAACACTGAAGCTTTCTTT.